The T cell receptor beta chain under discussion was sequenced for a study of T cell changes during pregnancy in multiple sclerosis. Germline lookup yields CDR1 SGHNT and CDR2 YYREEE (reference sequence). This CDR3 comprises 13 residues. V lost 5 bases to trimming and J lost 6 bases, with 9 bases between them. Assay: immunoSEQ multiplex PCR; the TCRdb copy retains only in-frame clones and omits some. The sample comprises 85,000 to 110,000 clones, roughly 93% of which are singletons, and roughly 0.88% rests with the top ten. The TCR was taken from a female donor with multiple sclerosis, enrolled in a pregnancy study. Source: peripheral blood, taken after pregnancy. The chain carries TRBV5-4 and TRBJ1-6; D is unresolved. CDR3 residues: CASSHDSNSPLHF. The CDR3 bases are TGTGCCAGCAGTCACGACTCTAATTCACCCCTCCACTTT.